This T cell receptor beta chain was retrieved from a study of cytomegalovirus exposure and HLA in healthy donors. Whole-study results and caveats: The study reported that TCR beta sequences accurately predicted HLA-A and HLA-B alleles in most subjects.

Vbeta (60) and Jbeta (13) primers were used in the PCR. Using immunoSEQ multiplex PCR, the repertoire was profiled, and TCRdb retains in-frame clones only, with some absent. The top ten clones hold 1.7% of a sample with around 210,000 clones, under 85% of them seen once. Likely unrecorded immune exposures existed in these nominally healthy donors. Details on this clone: Its specificity is unknown.

The clonotype originates from a man between 45 and 60 years old in good health and CMV-seronegative. Specimen: PBMCs.

The CDR3 coding sequence is TGCGCCAGCAGCCAAGGCGGGGGGGAATCCTATGGCTACACCTTC. Residues: CASSQGGGESYGYTF. The V call is TRBV4-1, the J call TRBJ1-2, with D tentatively TRBD1 (5 bases). CDR3 length equals 15 residues. V lost 1 base and J lost 4, with 13 bases in between. Germline V gives CDR1 MGHRA, CDR2 YSYEKL.